Presented here are 18 T cell receptor beta chains from one specimen sequenced in a study of shared clonotypes between healthy human individuals. This table comes from immunoSEQ multiplex PCR, and its TCRdb copy is limited to in-frame clones, with some not included. The profile covers about 490,000 clones, with over 65% appearing a single time and approximately 13% taken by the ten largest. Sequencing was carried out using PBMCs. The receptors here all came from a woman between 35 and 50 years old in good health. Some clones in this sample may be carry-over from other donors' samples.

This chain connects TRBV2 to TRBJ1-4; TRBD1 matches 8 bases. CDR1 is SNHLY and CDR2 is FYNNEI in the germline V gene. Unmatched junction bases numbered 7, after V lost 2 bases and J lost 8 bases. This CDR3 contains 15 residues. Written as DNA, the CDR3 is TGTGCCAGCAGTGAAACAGGGGGTATGGGAGAAAAACTGTTTTTT. Translation gives CASSETGGMGEKLFF.

The chain carries TRBV6-6 and TRBJ2-7, with TRBD1 identical over 9 bases. Germline lookup yields CDR1 MNHNY and CDR2 SVGAGI (reference sequence). The ends lost 4 bases at V and 3 bases at J; junction bases unmatched: 7. The CDR3 totals 15 residues. CDR3 in amino acids: CASSLPGQGLYEQYF. In DNA, the CDR3 is TGTGCCAGCAGTTTACCGGGACAGGGCCTCTACGAGCAGTACTTC.

The chain links TRBV30 to TRBJ1-6; the D gene is possibly TRBD1 (5 bases). CDR1 and CDR2 from the germline V gene are GTSNPN and SVGIG (reference sequence). The CDR3 is made up of 14 amino acids. V was clipped by 0 bases and J by 9 bases, with 12 bases between them. The CDR3 loop is CAWSVWQGRSPLHF. The CDR3 DNA follows: TGTGCCTGGAGTGTTTGGCAGGGTCGTTCACCCCTCCACTTT.

This clone turned up a few times. The sample contains more than one DNA sequence encoding this CDR3. The gene calls are TRBV15 and TRBJ2-7, with D unresolved. Germline-derived CDR1 and CDR2 are LNHNV and YYDKDF (reference sequence). V lost 1 base, J lost 3 bases, and 7 bases lay in between. This CDR3 spans 13 amino acids. The CDR3 nucleotides read TGTGCCACCAGCAGAGGACTCAACTACGAGCAGTACTTC. This encodes CATSRGLNYEQYF.

The chain is built from TRBV11-3 and TRBJ2-7; 9 bases fit TRBD2. V lost 4 bases to trimming and J lost 1 base; unmatched junction nucleotides: 5. This CDR3 contains 15 residues. CDR1 SGHNT and CDR2 YENEEA come from the germline V gene. In DNA form, the CDR3 reads TGTGCCAGCAGCTCAGGACTAGCGTCATCCTACGAGCAGTACTTC. Translating gives CASSSGLASSYEQYF.

The rearrangement uses TRBV7-7 and TRBJ2-2; a possible D gene is TRBD1 (5 bases). Per germline, CDR1 SSHAT and CDR2 FNYEAQ (reference sequence). The CDR3 covers 15 residues. With 1 base removed from V and 5 bases from J, the gap between germline ends came to 11 bases. The CDR3 coding sequence is TGTGCCAGCAGCTTAGGGACGCAGGGTACCGGGGAGCTGTTTTTT. Its translation: CASSLGTQGTGELFF.

V is TRBV18 and J is TRBJ1-5, with D unclear. V lost 3 bases and J 4 bases, leaving 7 bases between the germline ends. The germline gives CDR1 KGHSH, CDR2 LQKENI. The CDR3 extends over 13 amino acids. CDR3 bases: TGTGCCAGCTCACCCGAAAGTAATCAGCCCCAGCATTTT. As protein: CASSPESNQPQHF.

The V gene is TRBV6-1, the J gene TRBJ2-1, with TRBD1 as a possible D gene (5 bases). CDR1 and CDR2 from the germline V gene are MNHNS and SASEGT. This CDR3 spans 13 amino acids. V was shortened by 3 bases and J by 6 bases, with 9 bases between the two germline ends. The CDR3: CASSERQGNEQFF. The CDR3 nucleotides are TGTGCCAGCAGTGAGAGGCAGGGCAATGAGCAGTTCTTC.

The chain has TRBV7-2 and TRBJ1-2; the match to TRBD1 covers 9 bases. This CDR3 comprises 13 residues. Germline assignment: CDR1 SGHTA and CDR2 FQGNSA. With 7 bases clipped from V and 4 bases from J, the junction kept 4 bases outside the gene matches. The CDR3: CASTTGGGYGYTF. The CDR3 DNA is TGTGCCAGCACGACAGGGGGGGGCTATGGCTACACCTTC.

This clone was detected only a few times. The chain carries TRBV4-2 and TRBJ2-7, with 9 bases lining up with TRBD1. Per germline, CDR1 LGHNA and CDR2 YNFKEQ. With V trimmed by 2 bases and J by 3 bases, 5 bases remained unmatched. CDR3 size: 15 residues. CDR3 in amino acids: CASSQTDRGNYEQYF. CDR3 in DNA: TGTGCCAGCAGCCAAACCGACAGGGGGAACTACGAGCAGTACTTC.

The chain recombines TRBV29-1 with TRBJ2-2; 15 positions agree with TRBD2. The CDR3 has 16 amino acids. Looked up from germline, CDR1 is SQVTM and CDR2 is ANQGSEA. V lost 7 bases to trimming and J lost 6 bases; unmatched junction nucleotides: 9. The CDR3 coding sequence is TGCAGCGCAACTAGGACTAGCGGGAGGGCCCCCGGGGAGCTGTTTTTT. Protein sequence: CSATRTSGRAPGELFF.

This rearrangement joins TRBV5-1 to TRBJ1-2; 10 bases are a match to TRBD1. The CDR3 is 15 residues long. The germline V gene encodes CDR1 SGHRS and CDR2 YFSETQ. V lost 4 bases to trimming and J lost 2 bases; unmatched junction nucleotides: 5. The CDR3: CASSDGTGVNYGYTF. Written as DNA, the CDR3 is TGCGCCAGCAGCGACGGGACAGGGGTGAACTATGGCTACACCTTC.

This clone was observed once. This sequence joins TRBV30 and TRBJ1-6, with a possible D match to TRBD1 (6 bases). Germline V gene data show CDR1 as GTSNPN and CDR2 as SVGIG (reference sequence). Trimming pared 0 bases from V and 8 bases from J, leaving 14 bases between. The CDR3 covers 15 residues. The CDR3 region is CAWSVRQGRDSPLHF. The CDR3, as DNA: TGTGCCTGGAGTGTACGTCAGGGGCGGGATTCACCCCTCCACTTT.

This rearrangement joins TRBV28 to TRBJ2-2, with D uncertain. The germline CDR1 and CDR2 sequences are MDHEN and SYDVKM. Trimming pared 3 bases from V and 0 bases from J, leaving 5 bases between. There are 14 residues in the CDR3. This CDR3 reads CASSLRPNTGELFF. As DNA, the CDR3 is TGTGCCAGCAGTTTGAGGCCGAACACCGGGGAGCTGTTTTTT.

This chain joins TRBV5-1 and TRBJ2-7; D gene ambiguous. V was trimmed by 4 bases and J by 0 bases, leaving 17 bases between them. CDR3 size: 16 residues. Germline lookup yields CDR1 SGHRS and CDR2 YFSETQ. CDR3 loop: CASSLGPIRLSYEQYF. The CDR3 DNA reads as TGCGCCAGCAGCCTGGGTCCGATCCGTCTCTCCTACGAGCAGTACTTC.

The genes are TRBV5-1 and TRBJ1-3; D remains ambiguous. Trimming left V 0 bases short and J 4 bases short, with 8 bases between. The CDR3 runs 14 residues. Germline V CDR1 and CDR2: SGHRS, YFSETQ. The CDR3 DNA follows: TGCGCCAGCAGCTTGGGTCGGGGAGGAAACACCATATATTTT. This sequence encodes CASSLGRGGNTIYF.

This clone came up a few times. The V and J genes are TRBV29-1 and TRBJ1-1, with TRBD1 as a possible D gene (5 bases). Trimming shortened V by 0 bases and J by 1 base, and 9 bases separated the two germline ends. There are 14 residues in the CDR3. Germline lookup yields CDR1 SQVTM and CDR2 ANQGSEA. The CDR3 DNA is TGCAGCGTTGAAGATCGGGGACGGAACACTGAAGCTTTCTTT. Its protein product is CSVEDRGRNTEAFF.

The V call is TRBV5-6, the J call TRBJ1-5, with 8 bases aligning to TRBD1. Germline loops: CDR1 SGHDT, CDR2 YYEEEE. The V gene end was trimmed by 2 bases and the J gene end by 6 bases; junction bases not matched to a gene: 7. The CDR3 length is 15 residues. The CDR3 nucleotides read TGTGCCAGCAGCTTAGCGGGACAGGAATTTCAGCCCCAGCATTTT. The encoded protein is CASSLAGQEFQPQHF. The whole variable domain, remainder taken from reference TRBV5-6 and TRBJ1-5, is DAGVTQSPTHLIKTRGQQVTLRCSPKSGHDTVSWYQQALGQGPQFIFQYYEEEERQRGNFPDRFSGHQFPNYSSELNVNALLLGDSALYLCASSLAGQEFQPQHFGDGTRLSIL.